Listed here are 15 T cell receptor beta chains from one sample, sequenced in a study of blood T cell repertoires in COVID-19. Using immunoSEQ multiplex PCR, the repertoire was profiled, and TCRdb retains in-frame clones only, with some absent. This sample yields around 450,000 clones, of which nearly 90% are seen a single time; approximately 2% belongs to the top ten. The sequencing input was PBMCs or T cells enriched from blood (not recorded which). Receptors were obtained from a woman under 30 with acute COVID-19.

With respect to this clone: Other DNA sequences in the same sample also yield this CDR3. CDR3 coding DNA: TGTGCCAGCAGCCAAGGGGGGCGAAACACTGAAGCTTTCTTT. This gives the protein CASSQGGRNTEAFF. The chain is built from TRBV3-1 (or the pseudogene TRBV3-2) and TRBJ1-1; a possible D gene is TRBD1 (6 bases). CDR1 and CDR2 (germline): LGHDT, YNNKEL (reference sequence). CDR3 length equals 14 residues. V lost 1 base, J lost 2 bases, and 8 bases lay in between.

V and J are TRBV4-3 and TRBJ2-7, with D possibly being TRBD2 (7 bases). CDR3 length: 15 residues. Germline lookup yields CDR1 LGHNA and CDR2 YSLEER. Trimming stripped 0 bases from V and 6 bases from J, with 15 bases between. The CDR3: CASSQDSGGQGEQYF. CDR3 sequence (DNA): TGCGCCAGCAGCCAAGATTCCGGGGGGCAGGGCGAGCAGTACTTC.

This clone came up once. This chain uses TRBV27 with TRBJ2-5; 7 bases are shared with TRBD2. CDR3 size: 15 residues. Germline V CDR1 and CDR2: MNHEY, SMNVEV (reference sequence). V trimming: 8 bases; J trimming: 7 bases; junction bases outside the gene matches: 16. The CDR3: CASLSVGGSGGTQYF. The CDR3 DNA is TGTGCCAGCCTTTCAGTCGGCGGCTCGGGGGGGACCCAGTACTTC.

CDR3 loop: CASSQTSVYEQYF. DNA of the CDR3: TGTGCCAGCAGCCAAACTAGCGTGTACGAGCAGTACTTC. J is TRBJ2-7 and V is TRBV11-2, with 7 positions matching TRBD2. CDR1 SGHAT and CDR2 FQNNGV come from the germline V gene. The CDR3 length is 13 residues. V was pared by 5 bases and J by 4 bases, with 5 bases of the junction left unmatched.

This chain uses TRBV11-2 with TRBJ2-1, with D uncertain. There are 13 residues in the CDR3. The V end lost 1 base, the J end lost 7 bases, and 8 bases lay between the germline ends. Germline lookup yields CDR1 SGHAT and CDR2 FQNNGV. The CDR3: CASSLAFRNEQFF. The CDR3 nucleotides are TGTGCCAGCAGCTTAGCCTTTCGGAATGAGCAGTTCTTC.

The chain joins TRBV3-1 (or the pseudogene TRBV3-2) to TRBJ2-3, with TRBD2 matching over 9 bases. The CDR3 runs to 19 residues. V lost 2 bases to trimming and J lost 2 bases; unmatched junction nucleotides: 14. Germline V gene sequence: CDR1 LGHDT, CDR2 YNNKEL (reference sequence). The CDR3 sequence is CASSQRVLASGAATDTQYF. CDR3 coding DNA: TGTGCCAGCAGCCAACGGGTCCTGGCTAGCGGGGCAGCCACAGATACGCAGTATTTT.

This clone was detected only once. The rearrangement joins TRBV2 to TRBJ1-5; 9 nucleotides align to TRBD1. CDR1 SNHLY and CDR2 FYNNEI come from the germline V gene. This CDR3 spans 15 amino acids. V was clipped by 7 bases and J by 0 bases; unmatched bases: 4. Here the CDR3 DNA reads TGTGCCAGCAACCCGGACAGGGGTAGCAATCAGCCCCAGCATTTT. Translation gives CASNPDRGSNQPQHF.

The CDR3 DNA reads as TGTGCCAGCAGCCAAGGCGGGGTGACGCAGTATTTT. Residues: CASSQGGVTQYF. V is TRBV14 and J is TRBJ2-3, with D perhaps TRBD2 (6 bases). CDR1 is SGHDN and CDR2 is FVKESK in the germline V gene. The CDR3 contains 12 residues. V lost 1 base and J 9 bases, leaving 8 bases between the germline ends.

The chain carries TRBV5-4 and TRBJ2-3, with 8 bases fitting TRBD2. Germline-derived CDR1 and CDR2 are SGHNT and YYREEE (reference sequence). The CDR3 runs to 16 residues. V lost 0 bases to trimming and J lost 2 bases; unmatched junction nucleotides: 5. CDR3 protein: CASSLASGFTTDTQYF. As DNA, the CDR3 is TGTGCCAGCAGCTTGGCTAGCGGGTTTACCACAGATACGCAGTATTTT. The variable domain in full, completed from reference TRBV5-4 and TRBJ2-3, reads ETGVTQSPTHLIKTRGQQVTLRCSSQSGHNTVSWYQQALGQGPQFIFQYYREEENGRGNFPPRFSGLQFPNYSSELNVNALELDDSALYLCASSLASGFTTDTQYFGPGTRLTVL.

This clone was recorded once. This chain uses TRBV24-1 with TRBJ1-3; D not resolved. This CDR3 comprises 15 residues. The germline gives CDR1 KGHDR, CDR2 SFDVKD. Trimming took off 4 bases at V and 0 bases at J, with 9 bases between the two ends. CDR3 protein: CATSELQSSGNTIYF. The CDR3 region has the DNA TGTGCCACCAGTGAATTACAGAGCTCTGGAAACACCATATATTTT.

This rearrangement joins TRBV11-2 to TRBJ2-7; possible D gene TRBD2, 7 bases. With 1 base removed from V and 1 base from J, the gap between germline ends came to 17 bases. The CDR3 spans 17 residues. The germline V gene has CDR1 SGHAT and CDR2 FQNNGV. CDR3 DNA: TGTGCCAGCAGCTTAGTCTGGAAGGGGGGGAGATCCTACGAGCAGTACTTC. Protein: CASSLVWKGGRSYEQYF.

This chain joins TRBV24-1 and TRBJ2-1; 9 nucleotides align to TRBD2. V trimming: 5 bases; J trimming: 8 bases; junction bases outside the gene matches: 15. Germline V gene lookup returns CDR1 KGHDR and CDR2 SFDVKD. The CDR3 loop spans 17 amino acids. The CDR3 spells CATSGKGIAGAADEQFF. DNA for the CDR3: TGTGCCACCAGTGGGAAGGGTATAGCGGGAGCAGCCGATGAGCAGTTCTTC.

The chain combines TRBV7-2 with TRBJ2-6; 10 nucleotides agree with TRBD1. This CDR3 is built from 19 residues. The J segment lost 0 bases and the V segment lost 0 bases, leaving 5 bases of the junction unmatched. From germline, CDR1 is SGHTA and CDR2 FQGNSA. Here the CDR3 reads CASSLAGQGRYSGANVLTF. In DNA, the CDR3 is TGTGCCAGCAGCTTAGCGGGACAGGGGCGGTACTCTGGGGCCAACGTCCTGACTTTC.

In its sample, this clone was seen a few times. The rearrangement joins TRBV3-1 (or the pseudogene TRBV3-2) to TRBJ1-1; D gene ambiguous. The CDR3 has 16 amino acids. From germline, CDR1 is LGHDT and CDR2 YNNKEL (reference sequence). Trimming left V 1 base short and J 0 bases short, with 12 bases between. CDR3 amino acids: CASSQGAVYMNTEAFF. The CDR3 region has the DNA TGTGCCAGCAGCCAAGGGGCAGTATACATGAACACTGAAGCTTTCTTT.

The rearrangement uses TRBV9 and TRBJ2-6; possible D gene TRBD1, 5 bases. Germline CDR1 and CDR2: SGDLS and YYNGEE. The CDR3 totals 17 residues. Trimming pared 4 bases from V and 4 bases from J, leaving 18 bases between. This CDR3 is CASSTLLKGRGANVLTF. The CDR3 nucleotides are TGTGCCAGCAGCACCCTGTTGAAGGGGCGCGGGGCCAACGTCCTGACTTTC.